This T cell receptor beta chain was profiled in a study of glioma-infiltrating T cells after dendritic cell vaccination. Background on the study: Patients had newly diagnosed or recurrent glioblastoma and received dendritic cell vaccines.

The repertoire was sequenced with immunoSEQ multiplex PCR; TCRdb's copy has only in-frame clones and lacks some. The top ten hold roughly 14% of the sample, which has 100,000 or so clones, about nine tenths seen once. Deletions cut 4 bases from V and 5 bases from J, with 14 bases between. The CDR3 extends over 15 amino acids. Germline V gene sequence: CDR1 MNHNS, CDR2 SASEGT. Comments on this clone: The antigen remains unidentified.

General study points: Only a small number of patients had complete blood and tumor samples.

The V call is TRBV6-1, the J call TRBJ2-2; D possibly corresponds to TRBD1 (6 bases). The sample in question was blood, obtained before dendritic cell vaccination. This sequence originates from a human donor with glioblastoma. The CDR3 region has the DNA TGTGCCAGCAGTGGCGCAGGGGCAGGAACCGGGGAGCTGTTTTTT. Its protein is CASSGAGAGTGELFF.